This T cell receptor (beta chain) was recovered during a study of shared clonotypes between healthy human individuals. Regarding the study as a whole: Represented diversity (both genetic and exposure-history) was limited by the small number of donors. Of the naive CD4 clonotypes, approximately 5% were shared across several donors. Across subsets, estimated richness was generally greater for naive than for memory populations.

The CDR3 runs 15 residues. The germline gives CDR1 SGHNT, CDR2 YYREEE (reference sequence). Trimming at V came to 5 bases and at J to 5 bases, leaving 8 bases not matched to a gene. Assay used: immunoSEQ multiplex PCR; TCRdb lists only in-frame clones, some missing. The table lists approximately 2,000,000 clones, 85% to 95% of them singletons. As to this clone: Its antigen is unidentified.

The study separated CD4+ cells into CD45RA+ naive and CD45RA-negative memory subsets. Sequences were obtained from naive CD4+ T cells from PBMCs. Subset meaning: CD45RA+ positively selected. The receptor's source is a man aged 18 to 30 in good health. Some clones in this sample may be carry-over from other donors' samples. The J gene is TRBJ2-2, the V gene TRBV5-4, with 8 nucleotides matching TRBD2. The CDR3 nucleotides read TGTGCCAGCAGGCCCTGGGGCGGGAGGACCGGGGAGCTGTTTTTT. This sequence encodes CASRPWGGRTGELFF.